This T cell receptor beta chain is drawn from a study of blood T cell repertoires in COVID-19. Study processing details: By means of reference gene primer amplification, nucleated cell counts were estimated. Clones were sequenced by immunoSEQ multiplex PCR, and TCRdb holds only the in-frame ones, with some missing. The DNA was the basis for D and trimming; V, J and clone size are from that table. The sample has roughly 130,000 clones; around 90% are singletons. This CDR3 is built from 13 residues. The germline CDR1 and CDR2 sequences are WSHSY and SAAADI. The V gene lost 3 bases and the J gene lost 3 bases, with 8 bases spanning the gap.

The receptor comes from a man aged 45-65 years with active COVID-19. This chain links TRBV10-2 with TRBJ1-1; possible D gene TRBD1, 5 bases. Sequencing was carried out using peripheral blood. This CDR3 is CASSESGYTEAFF. DNA of the CDR3: TGCGCCAGCAGTGAATCAGGGTACACTGAAGCTTTCTTT.